Below, 22 T cell receptor beta chains from the same sample are listed, as sequenced in a study of CD8 T cells in ankylosing spondylitis. TCRdb used MiXCR to reprocess the 5' RACE reads, holding one entry per CDR3 protein. The data show under 300,000 distinct CDR3 sequences, over 15% seen once. The source material was blood, either unsorted or a sorted T cell fraction (not recorded which). These receptors were collected from a male donor with ankylosing spondylitis or in good health (not recorded which).

The chain combines TRBV7-6 with TRBJ2-2; D not certain. With 5 bases removed from V and 1 base from J, the gap between germline ends came to 17 bases. The germline V gene encodes CDR1 SGHVS and CDR2 FNYEAQ. The CDR3 spans 17 residues. CDR3 amino acids: CASSLTIPKGNTGELFF. DNA of the CDR3: TGTGCCAGCAGCCTAACCATACCGAAGGGGAACACCGGGGAGCTGTTTTTT.

The chain carries TRBV20-1 and TRBJ2-1, with 7 positions matching TRBD2. The CDR3 is made up of 14 amino acids. V lost 4 bases and J lost 4; bases outside the gene matches: 7. Per the germline V gene, CDR1 is DFQATT and CDR2 is SNEGSKA (reference sequence). The CDR3 nucleotides are TGCAGTGCTAATATGTGGGAGGGATACAATGAGCAGTTCTTC. This sequence encodes CSANMWEGYNEQFF.

The J gene is TRBJ2-1, the V gene TRBV29-1; no firm D call. The CDR3 extends over 18 amino acids. V was pared by 3 bases and J by 4 bases, with 25 bases between. CDR1 SQVTM and CDR2 ANQGSEA come from the germline V gene. For the CDR3, the DNA is TGCAGCGTTGATTCGTTGGGCAGGAAGACCGCTTTGTACAATGAGCAGTTCTTC. The encoded protein is CSVDSLGRKTALYNEQFF.

This clonotype has a handful of counts. The rearrangement uses TRBV5-1 and TRBJ1-1; D is undetermined. Germline assignment: CDR1 SGHRS and CDR2 YFSETQ. Trimming stripped 0 bases from V and 8 bases from J, with 8 bases between. This CDR3 contains 12 residues. This CDR3 reads CASSLESREAFF. The CDR3 bases are TGCGCCAGCAGCTTGGAATCACGGGAAGCTTTCTTT.

Regarding this clonotype: A much larger clone lies one base from this, so it may be a read error. The chain has TRBV5-6 and TRBJ2-1, with D unresolved. The CDR3 runs to 13 residues. V lost 8 bases, J lost 7 bases, and 16 bases lay in between. CDR1 SGHDT and CDR2 YYEEEE come from the germline V gene. The CDR3, as DNA: TGTGCCAGGAGCCCCCGGTTGCGTAATGAGCAGTTCTTC. Translated: CARSPRLRNEQFF.

The chain has TRBV12-3 or TRBV12-4 and TRBJ2-7; the match to TRBD1 covers 8 bases. V trimming: 5 bases; J trimming: 4 bases; junction bases outside the gene matches: 16. The CDR3 covers 17 residues. The CDR3 sequence: CASSPSLPGTGVYEQYF. The CDR3 DNA follows: TGTGCCAGCAGTCCTAGTCTACCGGGGACAGGCGTTTACGAGCAGTACTTC.

This clonotype was detected many times. V gene TRBV15 combines with J gene TRBJ2-1; 7 bases map to TRBD2. V was clipped by 4 bases and J by 5 bases; unmatched bases: 8. Germline values: CDR1 LNHNV, CDR2 YYDKDF (reference sequence). This CDR3 is 15 amino acids long. As DNA, the CDR3 is TGTGCCACCAGCATATTGACTAGCAGTCACAATGAGCAGTTCTTC. As protein: CATSILTSSHNEQFF.

V usage is TRBV27 and J usage is TRBJ1-1; D is ambiguous. This CDR3 is 13 amino acids long. Per germline, CDR1 MNHEY and CDR2 SMNVEV (reference sequence). Trimming left V 10 bases short and J 1 base short, with 13 bases between. CDR3 region: CATGKNGNTEAFF. CDR3 in DNA: TGTGCCACCGGTAAAAATGGGAACACTGAAGCTTTCTTT.

Many counts were recorded for this clonotype. The chain links TRBV5-6 to TRBJ1-1; D is uncertain. CDR3 length: 15 residues. Germline CDR1 SGHDT, CDR2 YYEEEE. The V end lost 0 bases, the J end lost 4 bases, and 13 bases lay between the germline ends. DNA of the CDR3: TGTGCCAGCAGCTTGGCCGCGGGTTCAGGCACTGAAGCTTTCTTT. Its protein is CASSLAAGSGTEAFF.

This clonotype appeared once. The V call is TRBV7-8, the J call TRBJ2-1, with 8 nucleotides matching TRBD2. The germline V gene has CDR1 SGHVS and CDR2 FQNEAQ. With V trimmed by 4 bases and J by 0 bases, 2 bases remained unmatched. The CDR3 is 15 amino acids. CDR3 bases: TGTGCCAGCAGCTGGCGGGAGGCCTCCTACAATGAGCAGTTCTTC. Its translation: CASSWREASYNEQFF.

The chain couples TRBV4-1 to TRBJ2-7, with TRBD1 matching 10 bases. V lost 3 bases, J lost 6 bases, and 8 bases stayed unmatched. The germline V gene has CDR1 MGHRA and CDR2 YSYEKL. The CDR3 runs 15 residues. The CDR3 DNA follows: TGCGCCAGCAGCCAGAACCCCGGGACAGGGGTCGAGCAGTACTTC. Its protein product is CASSQNPGTGVEQYF.

There are a few counts of this clonotype. The rearrangement uses TRBV20-1 and TRBJ2-1; the D gene is possibly TRBD1 (6 bases). From germline, CDR1 is DFQATT and CDR2 SNEGSKA (reference sequence). The CDR3 covers 14 residues. V shed 3 bases and J shed 4 bases, with 13 bases lying between them. This CDR3 reads CSASDRNTYNEQFF. CDR3 in DNA: TGCAGTGCTAGTGACAGGAACACTTACAATGAGCAGTTCTTC.

This clonotype was observed a handful of times. The chain couples TRBV6-1 to TRBJ2-5, with 8 bases identical to TRBD1. CDR3 size: 18 residues. With V trimmed by 5 bases and J by 4 bases, 18 bases remained unmatched. Germline assignment: CDR1 MNHNS and CDR2 SASEGT. This chain's CDR3 is CASSPSGTGLPSGETQYF. The DNA for the CDR3 is TGTGCCAGCAGTCCTTCCGGGACAGGTTTACCTTCAGGAGAGACCCAGTACTTC.

This clonotype was seen a handful of times. The rearrangement links TRBV7-9 to TRBJ2-4; 7 nucleotides agree with TRBD1. The V gene's germline CDR1 is SEHNR and CDR2 FQNEAQ (reference sequence). J lost 5 bases, V lost 1 base, and 5 bases had no gene match. The CDR3 extends over 15 amino acids. The CDR3 nucleotides read TGTGCCAGCAGCTTAGAAGGGGGCAGTCAAAACATTCAGTACTTC. Residues: CASSLEGGSQNIQYF.

The CDR3 region has the DNA TGTGCCAGCAGACCGGGACAGGGGGCCAACGAGCAGTACTTC. Protein product: CASRPGQGANEQYF. The rearrangement uses TRBV6-1 and TRBJ2-7, with 12 bases matching TRBD1. The CDR3 has 14 amino acids. The V and J ends lost 6 bases and 5 bases, in that order; junction bases with no gene match: 5. Germline V gives CDR1 MNHNS, CDR2 SASEGT.

This clonotype has a handful of counts. V usage is TRBV11-2 and J usage is TRBJ2-1; 11 nucleotides line up with TRBD2. The CDR3 runs 18 residues. Germline values: CDR1 SGHAT, CDR2 FQNNGV. J gave up 5 bases and V 3 bases, and 12 bases lay outside the gene matches. The CDR3 is CASSLRRLAGGSHNEQFF. CDR3 in DNA: TGTGCCAGCAGCTTGAGGCGGCTAGCGGGAGGTTCCCACAATGAGCAGTTCTTC.

V is TRBV27 and J is TRBJ1-5; D gene ambiguous. Germline CDR1 reads MNHEY; CDR2 reads SMNVEV (reference sequence). V gave up 1 base and J gave up 1 base, with 8 bases separating them. CDR3 length: 15 residues. CDR3 sequence reads: CASSLYGESNQPQHF. For the CDR3, the DNA is TGTGCCAGCAGTTTATATGGAGAAAGCAATCAGCCCCAGCATTTT.

This sequence joins TRBV6-1 and TRBJ2-1; 10 bases fit TRBD1. There are 16 residues in the CDR3. J was trimmed by 4 bases and V by 6 bases; bases with no gene match: 9. Looked up from germline, CDR1 is MNHNS and CDR2 is SASEGT. This CDR3 is CASSPGTGEGYNEQFF. The CDR3 coding sequence is TGTGCCAGCAGCCCCGGGACAGGGGAGGGTTACAATGAGCAGTTCTTC.

In this sample, this clonotype turned up many times. The chain recombines TRBV27 with TRBJ1-1, with a weak D call TRBD1 (6 bases). The germline CDR1 and CDR2 sequences are MNHEY and SMNVEV (reference sequence). This CDR3 has 14 residues. V lost 6 bases to trimming and J lost 0 bases, with 11 bases between them. The CDR3 bases are TGTGCCAGCAGGATCACAGGGATGAACACTGAAGCTTTCTTT. Its protein is CASRITGMNTEAFF.

The chain uses TRBV6-5 and TRBJ1-2; D uncertain. Trimming removed 0 bases at V and 0 bases at J, with 14 bases between. This CDR3 contains 17 residues. Germline V gene data show CDR1 as MNHEY and CDR2 as SVGAGI. The CDR3 DNA reads TGTGCCAGCAGTTACTCGATCTTCCCAGATCCTAACTATGGCTACACCTTC. It specifies CASSYSIFPDPNYGYTF.

This clonotype was observed a handful of times. The gene calls are TRBV20-1 and TRBJ2-1; D uncertain. Trimming took off 3 bases at V and 0 bases at J, with 12 bases between the two ends. This CDR3 region has 15 residues. In germline, CDR1 is DFQATT, CDR2 SNEGSKA (reference sequence). The CDR3 protein is CSARPGVSSYNEQFF. The DNA of the CDR3 is TGCAGTGCTAGGCCTGGGGTGAGCTCCTACAATGAGCAGTTCTTC.

This chain joins TRBV4-3 and TRBJ2-1; tentatively, D is TRBD1 (5 bases). This CDR3 contains 17 residues. V lost 0 bases and J 6 bases, leaving 18 bases between the germline ends. CDR1 and CDR2 (germline): LGHNA, YSLEER. CDR3 region: CASSQDSGLGVLNEQFF. The CDR3 DNA follows: TGCGCCAGCAGCCAAGATTCAGGGCTAGGAGTCCTCAATGAGCAGTTCTTC.